This T cell receptor (beta chain) was identified during a study of OX40 agonist ivuxolimab in advanced cancers. TCRdb keeps only in-frame clones here, not all; method: immunoSEQ multiplex PCR. The table has tens of thousands of clones, almost 90% seen once. V lost 5 bases and J lost 4, with 15 bases in between. CDR1 is LNHDA, CDR2 SQIVND, per germline (reference sequence). The CDR3 has 15 amino acids. The sequence was obtained from an adult with an advanced solid tumor such as melanoma, head and neck, liver or kidney cancer. The V gene is TRBV19, the J gene TRBJ2-1; D gene ambiguous. The source was CD4+ or CD8+ T cells sorted from blood, collected in a trial of the OX40 agonist ivuxolimab. This CDR3 is CASSPRTGVYNEQFF. CDR3 sequence (DNA): TGTGCCAGTAGTCCCCGAACGGGTGTTTACAATGAGCAGTTCTTC. Using reference TRBV19 and TRBJ2-1 for the parts outside the CDR3, the full variable domain is DGGITQSPKYLFRKEGQNVTLSCEQNLNHDAMYWYRQDPGQGLRLIYYSQIVNDFQKGDIAEGYSVSREKKESFPLTVTSAQKNPTAFYLCASSPRTGVYNEQFFGPGTRLTVL.